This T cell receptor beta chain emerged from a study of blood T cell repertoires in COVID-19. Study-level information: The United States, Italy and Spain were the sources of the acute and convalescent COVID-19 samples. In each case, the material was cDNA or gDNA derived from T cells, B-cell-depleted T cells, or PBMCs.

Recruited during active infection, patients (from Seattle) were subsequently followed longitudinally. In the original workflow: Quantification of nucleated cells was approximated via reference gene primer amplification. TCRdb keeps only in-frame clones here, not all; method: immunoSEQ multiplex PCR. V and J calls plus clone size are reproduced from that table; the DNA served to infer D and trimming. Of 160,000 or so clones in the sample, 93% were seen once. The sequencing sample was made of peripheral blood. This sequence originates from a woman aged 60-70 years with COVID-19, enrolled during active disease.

Here the CDR3 reads CASSESGHHYEQYF. In DNA, the CDR3 is TGTGCCAGCAGTGAATCAGGGCACCACTACGAGCAGTACTTC. The chain recombines TRBV25-1 with TRBJ2-7, with D possibly TRBD1 on 5 matching bases. The CDR3 extends over 14 amino acids. The germline CDR1 and CDR2 sequences are MGHDK and SYGVNS. V was pared by 1 base and J by 3 bases, with 10 bases between.